These 5 T cell receptor beta chains were all obtained from the same sample, sequenced in a study of blood T cell repertoires in COVID-19. The assay was immunoSEQ multiplex PCR, and TCRdb's table has in-frame clones only and misses some. In the table there are about 250,000 clones, 83% of which are singletons. Sequences were obtained from PBMCs or T cells enriched from blood (not recorded which). The receptors originated from a woman aged 40 to 50 who had been exposed to COVID-19.

The chain carries TRBV28 and TRBJ1-4, with TRBD1 matching 8 bases. With 5 bases clipped from V and 5 bases from J, the junction kept 10 bases outside the gene matches. Germline CDR1 MDHEN, CDR2 SYDVKM. This CDR3 has 16 residues. The CDR3 here is CASSNPSRQGNEKLFF. The CDR3 DNA is TGTGCCAGCAGTAATCCATCCCGACAGGGGAATGAAAAACTGTTTTTT. Supplemented by reference TRBV28 and TRBJ1-4, the full variable domain reads DVKVTQSSRYLVKRTGEKVFLECVQDMDHENMFWYRQDPGLGLRLIYFSYDVKMKEKGDIPEGYSVSREKKERFSLILESASTNQTSMYLCASSNPSRQGNEKLFFGSGTQLSVL.

This clone was found a few times. The chain has TRBV27 and TRBJ1-1; 7 bases map to TRBD1. The CDR3 sequence is 13 residues long. The V and J ends lost 5 bases and 5 bases, in that order; junction bases with no gene match: 5. Per the germline V gene, CDR1 is MNHEY and CDR2 is SMNVEV (reference sequence). The CDR3 coding sequence is TGTGCCAGCAGTAGCCAGGGGGATACTGAAGCTTTCTTT. It translates to CASSSQGDTEAFF.

This clone was recorded once. The rearrangement links TRBV28 to TRBJ1-5; a weak D match, TRBD1 (5 bases). This CDR3 is 16 amino acids long. The germline V gene has CDR1 MDHEN and CDR2 SYDVKM. V lost 2 bases and J 0 bases, leaving 11 bases between the germline ends. The CDR3 loop is CASSLGGVGSNQPQHF. The CDR3 DNA reads as TGTGCCAGCAGTTTAGGGGGGGTCGGTAGCAATCAGCCCCAGCATTTT.

The V call is TRBV2, the J call TRBJ1-2; no reliable D call. The CDR3 has 12 residues. Trimming removed 7 bases at V and 8 bases at J, with 14 bases between. Germline values: CDR1 SNHLY, CDR2 FYNNEI. The CDR3 is CASTLGSQGYTF. DNA for the CDR3: TGTGCCAGCACATTGGGCAGTCAGGGCTACACCTTC.

The V gene is TRBV19, the J gene TRBJ2-3; weak D call: TRBD2 (5 bases). Germline values: CDR1 LNHDA, CDR2 SQIVND (reference sequence). The CDR3 has 13 residues. Trimming shortened V by 9 bases and J by 6 bases, and 16 bases separated the two germline ends. The CDR3 is CASEGGNTDTQYF. The CDR3 DNA follows: TGTGCCAGCGAGGGTGGGAACACGGATACGCAGTATTTT.